These 6 T cell receptor beta chains were sequenced from one sample in a study of breast tumors, draining lymph nodes, adjacent tissues. TCRdb recomputed calls from the multiplex PCR reads with MiXCR, one row per CDR3 protein. The data contain 15,000 to 20,000 distinct CDR3 sequences, 45% of them singletons. The sequencing sample was made of tumor-adjacent breast tissue. Receptors originate from a female donor with breast cancer. Some clones in this sample may be carry-over from other donors' samples.

This clonotype is medium-sized in the sample. CDR3 protein: CSAVLQINEQYF. The DNA of the CDR3 is TGCAGTGCGGTCTTGCAGATCAACGAGCAGTACTTC. The genes are TRBV20-1 and TRBJ2-7, with D uncertain. CDR3 length equals 12 residues. Per the germline V gene, CDR1 is DFQATT and CDR2 is SNEGSKA (reference sequence). V lost 6 bases and J lost 5, with 14 bases in between.

Only one count was recorded for this clonotype. V gene TRBV6-1 combines with J gene TRBJ1-6; a weak D match, TRBD1 (5 bases). V gave up 6 bases and J gave up 6 bases, with 9 bases separating them. The CDR3 is made up of 13 amino acids. Germline CDR1 reads MNHNS; CDR2 reads SASEGT. CDR3 amino acids: CASRTDLNSPLHF. In DNA form, the CDR3 reads TGTGCCAGCAGGACAGACCTTAATTCACCCCTCCACTTT.

The genes are TRBV5-4 and TRBJ2-7; perhaps TRBD2 as D (7 bases). The V and J ends lost 4 bases and 0 bases respectively, with 14 bases between them. This CDR3 comprises 15 residues. CDR1 is SGHNT and CDR2 is YYREEE in the germline V gene (reference sequence). In DNA, the CDR3 is TGTGCCAGCAGCCCCAGGGGCGGGAGCTCCTACGAGCAGTACTTC. It yields the protein CASSPRGGSSYEQYF.

The table lists this clonotype with many counts. This sequence joins TRBV2 and TRBJ1-1, with D perhaps TRBD1 (5 bases). V was shortened by 6 bases and J by 5 bases, with 16 bases between the two germline ends. In germline, CDR1 is SNHLY, CDR2 FYNNEI. This CDR3 is 14 amino acids long. The CDR3 is CASRFGGGGTEAFF. The CDR3 DNA reads as TGTGCCAGCAGGTTTGGGGGAGGAGGGACTGAAGCTTTCTTT.

The chain joins TRBV9 to TRBJ2-3, with 10 bases lining up with TRBD2. The germline V gene encodes CDR1 SGDLS and CDR2 YYNGEE. V shed 3 bases and J 4 bases; nucleotides not matched to a gene: 8. The CDR3 is 16 amino acids. The CDR3 is CASSDTSGKGADTQYF. The CDR3 DNA is TGTGCCAGCAGCGATACTAGCGGGAAGGGCGCAGATACGCAGTATTTT.

This chain uses TRBV6-2 or TRBV6-3 with TRBJ1-1; D may be TRBD1 (5 bases). Germline assignment: CDR1 MNHEY and CDR2 SVGEGT. V was cut by 6 bases and J by 3 bases, with 17 bases left in between. The CDR3 covers 15 residues. CDR3 sequence (DNA): TGTGCCAGCAGCCTTCTGGGGGACGGGGACACTGAAGCTTTCTTT. Its protein product is CASSLLGDGDTEAFF.